These T cell receptor beta chains were read from a single sample in a study of cytomegalovirus exposure and HLA in healthy donors. Method: immunoSEQ multiplex PCR; TCRdb's copy keeps in-frame clones and lacks some. Here the sample spans 95,000 to 100,000 clones, 76% being singletons. Input material: PBMCs. The source of these receptors is a middle-aged man in good health and CMV-seronegative. Both conserved end residues are part of each CDR3. The D gene is left open where the match is weak. The size entry is marked missing in some rows and otherwise reads once, few, many or a size class.

size,V,D,J,DNA,CDR3
once,TRBV21-1,.,TRBJ2-5,TGTGCCAGCAGCCAGGGACTTAGGGAGACCCAGTACTTC,CASSQGLRETQYF
.,TRBV6-4,TRBD2,TRBJ2-2,TGTGCCAGCAGTGACGGGACTAGCACCGGGGAGCTGTTTTTT,CASSDGTSTGELFF
.,TRBV21-1,.,TRBJ2-3,TGTGCCAGCAGCAAAGGGGGGGACAGGGGTATAACTGCAGATACGCAGTATTTT,CASSKGGDRGITADTQYF
.,TRBV28,TRBD1,TRBJ1-3,TGTGCCAGCAGTCAAGGACAGGGTTTGGGCCCCTACTCTGGAAACACCATATATTTT,CASSQGQGLGPYSGNTIYF
.,TRBV7-3,TRBD1,TRBJ1-6,TGTGCCAGCAGCTTACGTACAGGGGCCCAAGATTCACCCCTCCACTTT,CASSLRTGAQDSPLHF
.,TRBV27,TRBD2,TRBJ2-7,TGTGCCAGCAGTTTTAGACCTAGCGGGGGGACCTACGAGCAGTACTTC,CASSFRPSGGTYEQYF
.,TRBV6-4,TRBD1,TRBJ1-1,TGTGCCAGGCCACGGACAGGGAACACTGAAGCTTTCTTT,CARPRTGNTEAFF
.,TRBV28,TRBD1,TRBJ1-1,TGTGCCAGCAGTTTGAGACAGGGGGCCGAAGCTTTCTTT,CASSLRQGAEAFF
.,TRBV18,TRBD2,TRBJ2-1,TGTGCCAGCTCACCACCTTCCAGCGGGGGGGAGAAGCAGTTCTTC,CASSPPSSGGEKQFF
.,TRBV27,.,TRBJ1-1,TGTGCCAGCAGCCATGACTTTGGGGGCGGCACTGAAGCTTTCTTT,CASSHDFGGGTEAFF
.,TRBV5-4,TRBD1,TRBJ1-1,TGTGCCAGCAGCTCAGGGACAGGGAACACTGAAGCTTTCTTT,CASSSGTGNTEAFF
.,TRBV30,TRBD1,TRBJ1-4,TGTGCCTGGAGTTCCGGGACAGCTAATCATGAAAAACTGTTTTTT,CAWSSGTANHEKLFF
.,TRBV29-1,.,TRBJ1-2,TGCAGCGTTGACCACTTGGACACGGAACGATATGGCTACACCTTC,CSVDHLDTERYGYTF
.,TRBV6-5,TRBD1,TRBJ2-1,TGTGCCAGCATCAGGGGGAATGAGCAGTTCTTC,CASIRGNEQFF
.,TRBV9,.,TRBJ1-1,TGTGCCAGCAGCGTGGAGGGGTTGGCTGAAGCTTTCTTT,CASSVEGLAEAFF
.,TRBV5-1,.,TRBJ1-2,TGCGCCAGCAGCCTTCGGTCAGTGAGGGACTATGGCTACACCTTC,CASSLRSVRDYGYTF
few,TRBV4-1,.,TRBJ1-2,TGCGCCAGCAGCCAAGGTACTACAGGGTTTGGCTACACCTTC,CASSQGTTGFGYTF
.,TRBV19,TRBD1,TRBJ1-5,TGTGCCAGTAGTATCCAGGGACAGGGACGTCAGCCCCAGCATTTT,CASSIQGQGRQPQHF
.,TRBV14,.,TRBJ2-6,TGTGCCAGCAGCCAAGGTATCAGCTCTGGGGCCAACGTCCTGACTTTC,CASSQGISSGANVLTF
.,TRBV10-3,TRBD2,TRBJ2-1,TGTGCCATCAGGCAGGGACTAGCGGGGGGGGATGAGCAGTTCTTC,CAIRQGLAGGDEQFF
once,TRBV5-4,TRBD2,TRBJ2-2,TGTGCCAGCAGCTTGGACACCGTAGCGGGGATAATGAACACCGGGGAGCTGTTTTTT,CASSLDTVAGIMNTGELFF
.,TRBV6-5,.,TRBJ1-2,TGTGCCAGCAGTTACTCTTTCGAACAGGACTATGGCTACACCTTC,CASSYSFEQDYGYTF
.,TRBV28,.,TRBJ1-2,TGTGCCAGCAGAATTGGTAGCTACTATGGCTACACCTTC,CASRIGSYYGYTF
.,TRBV25-1,.,TRBJ2-5,TGTGCCAGCAGTGACCCCCGGGACTCGCAAGAGACCCAGTACTTC,CASSDPRDSQETQYF
.,TRBV2,TRBD1,TRBJ2-3,TGTGCCAGCAGGGCTCCGGGACAGGGGGAAGAGGGCACAGATACGCAGTATTTT,CASRAPGQGEEGTDTQYF
.,TRBV18,TRBD1,TRBJ1-5,TGTGCCAGCTCACCTGATGGACAGGGGGATCAGCCCCAGCATTTT,CASSPDGQGDQPQHF
.,TRBV29-1,.,TRBJ1-2,TGCAGCGTTCAGGGGATTGGCTACACCTTC,CSVQGIGYTF
once,TRBV28,.,TRBJ1-1,TGTGCCAGCAGTATAGCCGGGTCCCCCGTCGGAGCTTTCTTT,CASSIAGSPVGAFF
.,TRBV10-2,.,TRBJ1-1,TGCGCCAGCACTAGGCTGGACAGAGAAGCTTTCTTT,CASTRLDREAFF
.,TRBV2,.,TRBJ2-3,TGTGCCAGCACAGGAGTTGGACAGAGCACAGATACGCAGTATTTT,CASTGVGQSTDTQYF
.,TRBV19,.,TRBJ1-1,TGTGCCAGTAGTAAACGGGGTTCTGAAGCTTTCTTT,CASSKRGSEAFF
once,TRBV27,TRBD1,TRBJ1-2,TGTGCCAGCAGTTTTGCTGGACAGGGGGCGGAGAATGGCTACACCTTC,CASSFAGQGAENGYTF
.,TRBV6-5,.,TRBJ1-5,TGTGCCAGCAGGCTGACAGAGAATCAGCCCCAGCATTTT,CASRLTENQPQHF
.,TRBV14,.,TRBJ2-2,TGTGCCAGCAGCCAAGGAGACTATACCAACACCGGGGAGCTGTTTTTT,CASSQGDYTNTGELFF
few,TRBV4-3,.,TRBJ1-6,TGCGCCAGCAGCCAAGAACCGGGTAGGTCACCCCTCCACTTT,CASSQEPGRSPLHF
few,TRBV19,TRBD1,TRBJ1-5,TGTGCCAGTAGTCTCACAGGGGGCGCTCAGCCCCAGCATTTT,CASSLTGGAQPQHF
.,TRBV11-2,.,TRBJ2-3,TGTGCCAGCAGCTTATTAGCGTACAACACAGATACGCAGTATTTT,CASSLLAYNTDTQYF
.,TRBV7-2,.,TRBJ1-5,TGTGCCAGCAGCTTAGCGGGGGGGAATCAGCCCCAGCATTTT,CASSLAGGNQPQHF
.,TRBV5-4,.,TRBJ1-1,TGTGCCAGCAGCCCGGCCGGGAGAACCATGAACACTGAAGCTTTCTTT,CASSPAGRTMNTEAFF
.,TRBV7-9,TRBD2,TRBJ2-5,TGTTCCAGCAGCCCCCGGAGGGAGGGGACCCAGTACTTC,CSSSPRREGTQYF
.,TRBV30,TRBD1,TRBJ2-7,TGTGCCTGGAGGGGACAGGGGGCGGCCTACGAGCAGTACTTC,CAWRGQGAAYEQYF
.,TRBV2,.,TRBJ1-6,TGTGCCAGCATGGGGACATATAATTCACCCCTCCACTTT,CASMGTYNSPLHF
.,TRBV29-1,.,TRBJ1-1,TGCAGCGTTGAAGTGTTCAAGAACACTGAAGCTTTCTTT,CSVEVFKNTEAFF
.,TRBV2,.,TRBJ1-2,TGTGCCAGCAGTGGTCCAGGGAACTATGGCTACACCTTC,CASSGPGNYGYTF
few,TRBV7-9,.,TRBJ2-3,TGTGCCAGCAGCCGGACAAACACAGGCACAGATACGCAGTATTTT,CASSRTNTGTDTQYF
.,TRBV2,TRBD1,TRBJ1-2,TGTGCCAGCAGTCAGGGGGTTCGCTATGGCTACACCTTC,CASSQGVRYGYTF
.,TRBV4-2,.,TRBJ2-3,TGTGCCAGCAGCCAAGATTGGCAGAACGCAGATACGCAGTATTTT,CASSQDWQNADTQYF
.,TRBV11-2,TRBD1,TRBJ2-7,TGTGCCAGCAGTTCTGGACCGGGACAGGGGATATACGAGCAGTACTTC,CASSSGPGQGIYEQYF
.,TRBV28,TRBD2,TRBJ2-1,TGTGCCAGCGCCGGCCCCGGGGGGGCCTACAATGAGCAGTTCTTC,CASAGPGGAYNEQFF
once,TRBV28,.,TRBJ1-1,TGTGCCAGCAGGACGATCGGACAGATTTATATGAACACTGAAGCTTTCTTT,CASRTIGQIYMNTEAFF
once,TRBV28,.,TRBJ1-5,TGTGCCAGCAGTTTAGTCCTGGGGAGGGCCGAAGGGAGCAATCAGCCCCAGCATTTT,CASSLVLGRAEGSNQPQHF
few,TRBV5-5,TRBD1,TRBJ1-6,TGTGCCAGCAGCCCGAGGACAGGGGGACTAAATAATTCACCCCTCCACTTT,CASSPRTGGLNNSPLHF
.,TRBV30,.,TRBJ1-1,TGTGGAGTGGGGCCTCGAAGCACTGAAGCTTTCTTT,CGVGPRSTEAFF
.,TRBV5-4,.,TRBJ1-5,TGTGCCAGCAGCTTGGAAGGGGTCCAGCCCCAGCATTTT,CASSLEGVQPQHF